What follows are 11 T cell receptor beta chains derived from one specimen sequenced in a study of blood T cell repertoires in COVID-19. The assay was immunoSEQ multiplex PCR, and TCRdb's table has in-frame clones only and misses some. This repertoire shows about 150,000 clones, roughly nine tenths found once; its top ten account for around 1.5%. The sample taken for sequencing was peripheral blood. Receptor source: a human donor in a cohort sampled during active COVID-19.

In its sample, this clone was seen once. The genes are TRBV4-1 and TRBJ2-1, with D hard to call. CDR3 length: 15 residues. The ends were cut back, 1 base at V and 8 bases at J, with 15 bases in the middle. Germline V gene lookup returns CDR1 MGHRA and CDR2 YSYEKL. CDR3 coding DNA: TGCGCCAGCAGCCAAGCGGGTCTAAAGCGAGATGAGCAGTTCTTC. This translates into CASSQAGLKRDEQFF.

In nucleotides, the CDR3 is TGTGCCAGCTCCTACGGAGGGAGCGCTCATACTGAAGCTTTCTTT. Residues: CASSYGGSAHTEAFF. This chain connects TRBV18 to TRBJ1-1; D is uncertain. Deletions cut 6 bases from V and 5 bases from J, with 19 bases between. Germline loops: CDR1 KGHSH, CDR2 LQKENI. CDR3 length: 15 residues. Complete variable domain (other parts from reference TRBV18 and TRBJ1-1): NAGVMQNPRHLVRRRGQEARLRCSPMKGHSHVYWYRQLPEEGLKFMVYLQKENIIDESGMPKERFSAEFPKEGPSILRIQQVVRGDSAAYFCASSYGGSAHTEAFFGQGTRLTVV.

The chain carries TRBV6-5 and TRBJ2-5; possible D gene TRBD2, 6 bases. The CDR3 consists of 12 residues. Between the trimmed V and J ends, which lost 11 bases and 0 bases, there was a span of 10 bases. Germline V gene data show CDR1 as MNHEY and CDR2 as SVGAGI. The CDR3 DNA sequence: TGTGCCGGCGCGGGGTACCAAGAGACCCAGTACTTC. Translated: CAGAGYQETQYF.

The chain uses TRBV14 and TRBJ1-3; tentative D call: TRBD1 (5 bases). CDR1 and CDR2 (germline): SGHDN, FVKESK. The CDR3 contains 16 residues. V dropped 4 bases and J dropped 1 base, with 14 bases sitting between them. DNA for the CDR3: TGTGCCAGCAGCCTAACAGGAGACCTATCTGGAAACACCATATATTTT. Translating gives CASSLTGDLSGNTIYF. Complete variable domain (other parts from reference TRBV14 and TRBJ1-3): EAGVTQFPSHSVIEKGQTVTLRCDPISGHDNLYWYRRVMGKEIKFLLHFVKESKQDESGMPNNRFLAERTGGTYSTLKVQPAELEDSGVYFCASSLTGDLSGNTIYFGEGSWLTVV.

As regards this clone: Other DNA sequences in this sample translate to the same CDR3. V and J are TRBV30 and TRBJ2-7, with a tentative D call TRBD1 (5 bases). The CDR3 is made up of 12 amino acids. The ends were cut back, 2 bases at V and 4 bases at J, with 9 bases in the middle. Germline lookup yields CDR1 GTSNPN and CDR2 SVGIG (reference sequence). CDR3 in amino acids: CAWSQGGYEQYF. Here the CDR3 DNA reads TGTGCCTGGAGTCAGGGTGGTTACGAGCAGTACTTC.

This rearrangement joins TRBV7-6 to TRBJ1-6; TRBD1 aligns across 10 bases. Germline V lookup: CDR1 SGHVS, CDR2 FNYEAQ. Trimming took 1 base from V and 2 from J; bases not matched to a gene: 11. The CDR3 extends over 20 amino acids. CDR3 bases: TGTGCCAGCAGCTTAGAGCCGGACAGGGGGATAGGGGCCTATAATTCACCCCTCCACTTT. Its translation: CASSLEPDRGIGAYNSPLHF.

This chain connects TRBV5-1 to TRBJ2-3; D is unclear. CDR3 length: 13 amino acids. Trimming took off 0 bases at V and 5 bases at J, with 7 bases between the two ends. The germline V gene encodes CDR1 SGHRS and CDR2 YFSETQ. CDR3 loop: CASSLGERDTQYF. The CDR3 DNA follows: TGCGCCAGCAGCTTGGGCGAACGAGATACGCAGTATTTT.

The CDR3 spells CASSPPSSYEQYF. The DNA of the CDR3 is TGTGCCAGCAGTCCCCCCTCCTCCTACGAGCAGTACTTC. The V gene is TRBV27, the J gene TRBJ2-7; D ambiguous. Germline assignment: CDR1 MNHEY and CDR2 SMNVEV (reference sequence). The length of the CDR3 is 13 residues. The ends were cut back, 5 bases at V and 0 bases at J, with 8 bases in the middle.

The chain has TRBV28 and TRBJ1-5; 7 positions match TRBD1. The CDR3 spans 18 residues. Germline CDR1 and CDR2: MDHEN and SYDVKM. Trimming at V came to 1 base and at J to 1 base, leaving 10 bases not matched to a gene. As DNA, the CDR3 is TGTGCCAGCAGTTTATCGTCGACCGCCAGGGGGAGCAATCAGCCCCAGCATTTT. Translation gives CASSLSSTARGSNQPQHF.

As to this clone: Other DNA sequences in this specimen translate into the identical CDR3. The rearrangement joins TRBV9 to TRBJ1-3; D gene ambiguous. This CDR3 comprises 15 residues. V was clipped by 2 bases and J by 0 bases, with 9 bases between them. CDR1 and CDR2 (germline): SGDLS, YYNGEE. The CDR3 here is CASSVEAFSGNTIYF. Here the CDR3 DNA reads TGTGCCAGCAGCGTGGAGGCCTTCTCTGGAAACACCATATATTTT.

This rearrangement joins TRBV5-4 to TRBJ2-7, with 7 nucleotides matching TRBD1. The V gene end was trimmed by 4 bases and the J gene end by 3 bases; junction bases not matched to a gene: 4. Germline V gene data show CDR1 as SGHNT and CDR2 as YYREEE (reference sequence). The CDR3 length is 13 residues. The CDR3 sequence: CASSARTGYEQYF. The CDR3 nucleotides are TGTGCCAGCAGCGCACGGACAGGCTACGAGCAGTACTTC. The full variable domain, with the rest looked up from reference TRBV5-4 and TRBJ2-7, is ETGVTQSPTHLIKTRGQQVTLRCSSQSGHNTVSWYQQALGQGPQFIFQYYREEENGRGNFPPRFSGLQFPNYSSELNVNALELDDSALYLCASSARTGYEQYFGPGTRLTVT.